The present entry profiles one TCR beta chain with its context. Its cognate antigen is unknown. The germline V gene has CDR1 SGHRS and CDR2 YFSETQ. Trimming took 2 bases from V and 0 from J, leaving 14 bases between them. CDR3 size: 16 residues. The data are from a study of blood T cells in healthy people across ages. Broader study findings: Donors of long life had a larger count of naive CD4+ cells and greater diversity than aged donors. Calculation of diversity from one million T cells yielded estimates considered to be underestimates.

A sample-barcoded 5' primer and a J-beta primer mix were used in a second PCR of roughly 7 to 12 cycles. TCRdb re-analysed the 5' RACE reads in MiXCR, keeping a single row per CDR3 protein. The sample shows 1.4 million or so distinct CDR3 sequences, less than 45% of them seen only once. Sequenced material: blood. This rearrangement joins TRBV5-1 to TRBJ1-1, with D possibly being TRBD1 (5 bases). The sequence was collected from a woman aged 18-29 years in good health. CDR3: CASSFSTEIMNTEAFF. In DNA, the CDR3 is TGCGCCAGCAGCTTTTCGACAGAGATAATGAACACTGAAGCTTTCTTT.